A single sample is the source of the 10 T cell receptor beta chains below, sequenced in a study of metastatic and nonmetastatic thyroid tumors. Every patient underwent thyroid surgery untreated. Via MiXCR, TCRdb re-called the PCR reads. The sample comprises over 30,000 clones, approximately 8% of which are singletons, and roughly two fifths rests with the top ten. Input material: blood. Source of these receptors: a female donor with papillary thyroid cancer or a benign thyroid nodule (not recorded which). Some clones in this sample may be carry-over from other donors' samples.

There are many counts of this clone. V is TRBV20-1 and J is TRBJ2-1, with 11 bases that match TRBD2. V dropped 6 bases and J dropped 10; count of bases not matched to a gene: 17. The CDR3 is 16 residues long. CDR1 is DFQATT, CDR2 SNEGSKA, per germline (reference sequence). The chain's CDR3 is CSAANPSASGGSEQFF. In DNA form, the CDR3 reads TGCAGTGCCGCGAACCCTTCAGCTAGCGGGGGGAGCGAGCAGTTCTTC.

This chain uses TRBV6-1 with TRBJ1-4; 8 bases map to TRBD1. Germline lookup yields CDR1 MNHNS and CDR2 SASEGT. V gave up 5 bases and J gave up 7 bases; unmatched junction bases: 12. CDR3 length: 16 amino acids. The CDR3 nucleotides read TGTGCCAGCAGTATTTCCACAGGGGGATTGGGTGAAAAACTGTTTTTT. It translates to CASSISTGGLGEKLFF.

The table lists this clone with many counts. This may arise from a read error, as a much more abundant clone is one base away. The CDR3 nucleotides are TGTGCCAGTAGTTCCCGGGACAGGAGCTCCTATAAGTCACCCCTCCACTTT. Residues: CASSSRDRSSYKSPLHF. V usage is TRBV19 and J usage is TRBJ1-6, with 8 bases lining up with TRBD1. In germline, CDR1 is LNHDA, CDR2 SQIVND (reference sequence). This CDR3 has 17 residues.

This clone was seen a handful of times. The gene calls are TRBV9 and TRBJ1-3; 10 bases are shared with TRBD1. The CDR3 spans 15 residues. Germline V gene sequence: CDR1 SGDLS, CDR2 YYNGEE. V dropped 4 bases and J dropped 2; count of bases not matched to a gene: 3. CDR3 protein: CASSSGTGAGNTIYF. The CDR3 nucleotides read TGTGCCAGCAGCTCCGGGACAGGGGCTGGAAACACCATATATTTT.

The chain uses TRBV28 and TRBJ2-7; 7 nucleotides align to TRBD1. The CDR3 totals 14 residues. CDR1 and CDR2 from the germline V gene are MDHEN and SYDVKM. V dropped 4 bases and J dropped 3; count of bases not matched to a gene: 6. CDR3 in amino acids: CASSSPDRDYEQYF. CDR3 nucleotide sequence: TGTGCCAGCAGTTCCCCAGACAGGGACTACGAGCAGTACTTC.

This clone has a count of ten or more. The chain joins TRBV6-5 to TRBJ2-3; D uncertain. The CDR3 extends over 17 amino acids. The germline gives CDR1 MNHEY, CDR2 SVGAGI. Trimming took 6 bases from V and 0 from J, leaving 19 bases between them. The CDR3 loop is CASSSLSAVTSTDTQYF. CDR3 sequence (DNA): TGTGCCAGCAGCTCCCTATCTGCGGTAACTAGCACAGATACGCAGTATTTT.

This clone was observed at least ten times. CDR3 coding DNA: TGCGCCAGCAGAGGGGGGGCGGGAGGGCAGGACAATGAGCAGTTCTTC. Protein sequence: CASRGGAGGQDNEQFF. This chain joins TRBV10-2 and TRBJ2-1; 9 nucleotides agree with TRBD2. Trimming cost V 6 bases and J 5 bases; bases outside gene matches: 11. This CDR3 has 16 residues. Germline CDR1 is WSHSY and CDR2 is SAAADI.

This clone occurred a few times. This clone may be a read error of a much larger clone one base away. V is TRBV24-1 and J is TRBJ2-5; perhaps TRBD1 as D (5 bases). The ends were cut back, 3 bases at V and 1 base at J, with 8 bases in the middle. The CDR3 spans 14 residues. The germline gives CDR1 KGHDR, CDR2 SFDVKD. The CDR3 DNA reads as TGTGCCACCAGTGATGCGGACATCCAAGAGACCCAGTACTTC. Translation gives CATSDADIQETQYF.

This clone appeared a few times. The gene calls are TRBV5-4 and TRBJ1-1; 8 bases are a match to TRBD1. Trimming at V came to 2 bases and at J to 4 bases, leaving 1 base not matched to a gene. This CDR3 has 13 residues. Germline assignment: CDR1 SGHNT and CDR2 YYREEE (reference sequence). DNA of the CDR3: TGTGCCAGCAGCTTACAGGGGGGCACTGAAGCTTTCTTT. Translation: CASSLQGGTEAFF.

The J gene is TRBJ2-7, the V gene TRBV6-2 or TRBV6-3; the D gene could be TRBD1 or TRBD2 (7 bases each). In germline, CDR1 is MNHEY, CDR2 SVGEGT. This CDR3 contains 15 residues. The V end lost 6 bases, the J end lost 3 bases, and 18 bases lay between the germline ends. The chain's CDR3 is CASRYRGGGNYEQYF. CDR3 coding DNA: TGTGCCAGCAGGTATCGGGGAGGGGGCAACTACGAGCAGTACTTC.